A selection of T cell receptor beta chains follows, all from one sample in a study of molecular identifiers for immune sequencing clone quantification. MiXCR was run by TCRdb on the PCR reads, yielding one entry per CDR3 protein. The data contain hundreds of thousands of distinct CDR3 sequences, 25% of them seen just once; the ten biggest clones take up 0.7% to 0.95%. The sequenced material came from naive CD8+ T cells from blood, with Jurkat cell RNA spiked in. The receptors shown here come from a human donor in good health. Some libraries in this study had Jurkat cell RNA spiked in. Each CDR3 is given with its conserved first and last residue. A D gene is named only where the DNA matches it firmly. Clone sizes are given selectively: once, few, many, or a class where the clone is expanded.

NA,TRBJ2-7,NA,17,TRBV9,TGTGCCAGCAGCGTAGCTACTGGGGTAGGATCCAACTACGAGCAGTACTTC,CASSVATGVGSNYEQYF
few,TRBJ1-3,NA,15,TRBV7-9,TGTGCCAGCAGCCCCGGGGCTCACTCTGGAAACACCATATATTTT,CASSPGAHSGNTIYF
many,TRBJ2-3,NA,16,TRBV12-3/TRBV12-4,TGTGCCAGCAGTTCCCCAGGAGGCCAAAGCACAGATACGCAGTATTTT,CASSSPGGQSTDTQYF
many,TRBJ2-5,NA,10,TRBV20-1,TGCAGTGCTAGCCAGGAGACCCAGTACTTC,CSASQETQYF
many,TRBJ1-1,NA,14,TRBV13,TGTGCCAGCAGCTCCACGGACAGCCTAATTGAAGCTTTCTTT,CASSSTDSLIEAFF
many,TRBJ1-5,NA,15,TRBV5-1,TGCGCCAGCAGCCTGGGGACATTAGGCAATCAGCCCCAGCATTTT,CASSLGTLGNQPQHF
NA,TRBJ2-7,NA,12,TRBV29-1,TGCAGCGCAAGGACAGAAGCCTACAAGCAGTACTTC,CSARTEAYKQYF
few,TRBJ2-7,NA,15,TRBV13,TGTGCCAGCAGCCATACGAAAAAAGCAACCTACGAGCAGTACTTC,CASSHTKKATYEQYF
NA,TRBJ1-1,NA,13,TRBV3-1,TGTGCCGGCAGCCCCTACCATGGCACTGAAGCTTTCTTT,CAGSPYHGTEAFF
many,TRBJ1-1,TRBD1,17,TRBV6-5,TGTGCCAGCAGTTACCACCCCGGGACAGGGATGAACACTGAAGCTTTCTTT,CASSYHPGTGMNTEAFF
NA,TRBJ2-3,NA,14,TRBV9,TGTGCCAGCGGCGTAGATGTGGGAGAAGATACGCAGTATTTT,CASGVDVGEDTQYF
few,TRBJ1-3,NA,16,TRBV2,TGTGCCAGCAGTGAAACGGCGGCATCCACTGGAAACACCATATATTTT,CASSETAASTGNTIYF
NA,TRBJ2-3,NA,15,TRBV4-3,TGCGCCAGCAGCCAAGATTACCCCATGGGGGATACGCAGTATTTT,CASSQDYPMGDTQYF
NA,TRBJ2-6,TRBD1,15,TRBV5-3,TGTGCCAGCAGCTGGACAGGGGCTGGGGCCGACGTCCTGACTTTC,CASSWTGAGADVLTF
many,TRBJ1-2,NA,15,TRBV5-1,TGCGCCAGCAGCTTAACAGGGCAAAAGGACTATGGCTACACCTTC,CASSLTGQKDYGYTF
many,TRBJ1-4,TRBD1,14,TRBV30,TGTGCCTGGAGCACCGGGACAGAGAATGAAAAACTGTTTTTT,CAWSTGTENEKLFF
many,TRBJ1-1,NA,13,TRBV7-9,TGTGCCAGCAGCGAACAGGGTTCTGCTGAAGCTTTCTTT,CASSEQGSAEAFF
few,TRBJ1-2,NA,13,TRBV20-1,TGCAGTGCTGGGGAGGGGGCTAACTATGGCTACACCTTC,CSAGEGANYGYTF
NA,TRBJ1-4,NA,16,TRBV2,TGTGCCAGCAGTGCCCCCTTTACAGCAACTAATGAAAAACTGTTTTTT,CASSAPFTATNEKLFF
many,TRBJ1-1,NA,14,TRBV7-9,TGTGCCAGCAGCGCAGCTCAGGGGCTGACTGAAGCTTTCTTT,CASSAAQGLTEAFF
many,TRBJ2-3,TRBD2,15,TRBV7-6,TGTGCCAGCAGCGAGACTAGCGGGGGCACAGATACGCAGTATTTT,CASSETSGGTDTQYF
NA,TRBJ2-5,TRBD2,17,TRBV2,TGTGCCAGCAGTGACATAAGCGGGGGGTATTGGCAAGAGACCCAGTACTTC,CASSDISGGYWQETQYF
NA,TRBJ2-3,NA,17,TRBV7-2,TGTGCCAGCAGCTTAGAGTCCCTAGAGAGTAGGACAGATACGCAGTATTTT,CASSLESLESRTDTQYF
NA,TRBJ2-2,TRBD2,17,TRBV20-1,TGCAGTGCTAGAATTCTAGCGGGGAGACCGACCACCGGGGAGCTGTTTTTT,CSARILAGRPTTGELFF
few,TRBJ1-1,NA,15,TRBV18,TGTGCCAGCTCACCACCTCCTGACCGGTACACTGAAGCTTTCTTT,CASSPPPDRYTEAFF
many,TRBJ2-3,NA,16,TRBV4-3,TGCGCCAGCAGCCAAGATCCTGGGCCGCAAGCAGATACGCAGTATTTT,CASSQDPGPQADTQYF
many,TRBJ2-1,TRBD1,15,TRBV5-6,TGTGCCAGCAGCTTGGGGACAGGGGCCTACAATGAGCAGTTCTTC,CASSLGTGAYNEQFF
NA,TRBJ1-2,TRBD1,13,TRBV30,TGTGCCTGGAGTGTGACAGGGAACGAGGGCTACGCCTTC,CAWSVTGNEGYAF
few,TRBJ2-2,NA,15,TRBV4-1,TGCGCCAGCAGCCAAGGGGGGGTCGGGGCCGGGGAGCTGTTTTTT,CASSQGGVGAGELFF
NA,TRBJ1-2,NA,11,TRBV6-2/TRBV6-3,TGTGCCAGCAGTTACTCCGATAAGTGCACCTTC,CASSYSDKCTF
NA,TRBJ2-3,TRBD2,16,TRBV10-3,TGTGCCATCAAAGAGGTAGCGGGGGGGGGCACAGATACGCAGTATTTT,CAIKEVAGGGTDTQYF
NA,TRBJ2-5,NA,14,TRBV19,TGTGCCAGTACCTCCTGGGAGGACCAAGAGACCCAGTACTTC,CASTSWEDQETQYF
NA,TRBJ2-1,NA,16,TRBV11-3,TGTGCCAGCAGCCCCGGGGGTTGGGGACTTCGGAATGAGCAGTTCTTC,CASSPGGWGLRNEQFF
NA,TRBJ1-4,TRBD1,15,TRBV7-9,TGTGCCAGCAGCTCCGCGGCAGGGGGCCGTGAAAAACTGTTTTTT,CASSSAAGGREKLFF
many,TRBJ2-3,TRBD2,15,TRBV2,TGTGCCAGCAGTCGGCTAGCGGGGGTTACAGATACGCAGTATTTT,CASSRLAGVTDTQYF
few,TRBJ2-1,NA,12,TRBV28,TGTGCCAGCAACCTCCCATCGGATGAGCAGTTCTTC,CASNLPSDEQFF
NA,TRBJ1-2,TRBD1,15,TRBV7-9,TGTGCCAGCAGCTACTCCGGGACAGAGATTTATGGCTACACCTTC,CASSYSGTEIYGYTF
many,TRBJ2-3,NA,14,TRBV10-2,TGCGCCAGCACAGACTATAGCACCTCAGATACGCAGTATTTT,CASTDYSTSDTQYF
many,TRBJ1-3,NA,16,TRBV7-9,TGTGCCAGCAGCTTAACGGCCGCGAGCTCTGGAAACACCATATATTTT,CASSLTAASSGNTIYF
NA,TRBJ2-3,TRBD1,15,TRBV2,TGTGCCAGCAAACGGACAGGGCCGGGGGCAGATACGCAGTATTTT,CASKRTGPGADTQYF
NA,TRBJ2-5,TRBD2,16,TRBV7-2,TGTGCCAGCAGCCTGGGGCTAGCGGGAATTTTGGAGACCCAGTACTTC,CASSLGLAGILETQYF
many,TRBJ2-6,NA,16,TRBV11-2,TGTGCCAGCAGCTCACACGAATTTGCTGGGGCCAACGTCCTGACTTTC,CASSSHEFAGANVLTF
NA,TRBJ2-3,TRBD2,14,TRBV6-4,TGTGCCAGCAGTGACGGACTAGCAGGAGATACGCAGTATTTT,CASSDGLAGDTQYF
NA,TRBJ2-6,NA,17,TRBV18,TGTGCCAGCTCACTGCGGGACAGCCTTTGGGGGGCCAACGTCCTGACTTTC,CASSLRDSLWGANVLTF
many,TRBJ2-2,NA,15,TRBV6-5,TGTGCCAGCAGTTTAGGGGGGCTAGGGACCGGGGAGCTGTTTTTT,CASSLGGLGTGELFF